The 5 T cell receptor beta chains in this list originate from one sample, sequenced in a study of shared clonotypes between healthy human individuals. Sequencing was performed with immunoSEQ multiplex PCR; in TCRdb, only in-frame clones are kept and a portion is missing. Of 2 million to 2.5 million clones in the sample, 85% to 95% were seen once. What was sequenced was naive CD4+ T cells from PBMCs. Subset in this sample: CD45RA+ positively selected. These receptors were taken from a man in his late teens or twenties in good health. Some clones in this sample may be carry-over from other donors' samples.

In the case of this clone: Other DNA sequences in the same sample also yield this CDR3. This chain connects TRBV9 to TRBJ2-5; TRBD2 agrees at 9 bases. Germline V gives CDR1 SGDLS, CDR2 YYNGEE. There are 14 residues in the CDR3. V gave up 3 bases and J gave up 4 bases; unmatched junction bases: 4. The chain's CDR3 is CASSGGLAGETQYF. The CDR3 DNA is TGTGCCAGCAGCGGGGGACTAGCAGGAGAGACCCAGTACTTC.

The chain joins TRBV9 to TRBJ2-3, with 11 bases fitting TRBD1. Unmatched junction bases numbered 6, after V lost 3 bases and J lost 3 bases. Germline lookup yields CDR1 SGDLS and CDR2 YYNGEE. The CDR3 is 16 residues long. CDR3 in amino acids: CASSGRTGGVTDTQYF. CDR3 nucleotides: TGTGCCAGCAGCGGACGGACAGGGGGCGTAACAGATACGCAGTATTTT.

As for this clone: Other DNA variants within this sample encode the same CDR3. The V call is TRBV9, the J call TRBJ2-3; D is uncertain. Trimming stripped 4 bases from V and 4 bases from J, with 10 bases between. The CDR3 length is 13 residues. CDR1 and CDR2 (germline): SGDLS, YYNGEE. CDR3 DNA sequence: TGTGCCAGCAGCTCCAGACCGTCAGATACGCAGTATTTT. It translates to CASSSRPSDTQYF.

V is TRBV9 and J is TRBJ2-1; 9 bases agree with TRBD2. With 0 bases clipped from V and 3 bases from J, the junction kept 10 bases outside the gene matches. The CDR3 sequence is 18 residues long. The V gene's germline CDR1 is SGDLS and CDR2 YYNGEE. CDR3 residues: CASSVAPTSGTRYNEQFF. The DNA for the CDR3 is TGTGCCAGCAGCGTAGCCCCGACTAGCGGAACTCGCTACAATGAGCAGTTCTTC.

The rearrangement joins TRBV27 to TRBJ2-2; D unclear. This CDR3 contains 14 residues. The germline CDR1 and CDR2 sequences are MNHEY and SMNVEV (reference sequence). The V gene lost 2 bases and the J gene lost 3 bases, with 7 bases spanning the gap. CDR3 bases: TGTGCCAGCAGTTTAGAACAACACACCGGGGAGCTGTTTTTT. The encoded protein is CASSLEQHTGELFF.